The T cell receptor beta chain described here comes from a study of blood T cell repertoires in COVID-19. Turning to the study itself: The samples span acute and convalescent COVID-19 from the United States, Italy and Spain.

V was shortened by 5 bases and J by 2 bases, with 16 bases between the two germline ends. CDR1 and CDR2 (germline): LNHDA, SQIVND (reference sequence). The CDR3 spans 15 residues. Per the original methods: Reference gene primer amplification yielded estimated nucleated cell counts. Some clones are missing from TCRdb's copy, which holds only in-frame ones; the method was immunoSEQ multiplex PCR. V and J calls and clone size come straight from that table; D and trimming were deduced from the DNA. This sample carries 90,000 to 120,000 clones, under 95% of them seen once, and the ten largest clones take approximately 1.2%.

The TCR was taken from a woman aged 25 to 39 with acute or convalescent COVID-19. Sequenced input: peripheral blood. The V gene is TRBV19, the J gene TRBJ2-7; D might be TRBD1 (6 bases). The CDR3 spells CASSATRDITYEQYF. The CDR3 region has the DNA TGTGCCAGTAGTGCGACCCGGGACATAACCTACGAGCAGTACTTC.